This T cell receptor (beta chain) was sequenced in a study of post-analysis software for immune sequencing data. General study findings and limits: About five TRBV segments appeared more often in patients than in controls, and TRBV5-6, TRBV5-1 and TRBV20-1 were among these.

Trimming removed 5 bases at V and 3 bases at J, with 11 bases between. This CDR3 is built from 13 residues. This clonotype showed up many times. Its antigen is not known. Presence of unique molecular identifiers characterized the TCR beta cDNA libraries. TCRdb analysed the PCR reads with MiXCR anew, one entry per CDR3 protein. The sample lists fewer than 600,000 distinct CDR3 sequences; around 40% were seen once. The rearrangement uses TRBV12-3 or TRBV12-4 and TRBJ2-7; D may be TRBD2 (5 bases). The receptor was isolated from a girl aged 10 to 17 with multiple sclerosis. Sequencing input: blood. In DNA form, the CDR3 reads TGTGCCAGCAGTCCCTCCGGACTCTACGAGCAGTACTTC. It specifies CASSPSGLYEQYF.